The 30 T cell receptor beta chains below all came from one sample that was sequenced in a study of memory B cells and T cells in multiple sclerosis. After stimulus-free culture, autoproliferating CFSE-dim and non-proliferating CFSE-high T cells were sequenced separately. Fewer than 55 million CFSE-labeled PBMCs were cultured around seven days unstimulated, then replicate wells were pooled. Some clones are missing from TCRdb's copy, which holds only in-frame ones; the method was immunoSEQ multiplex PCR. The table records approximately 32,000 clones, about 82% of them present only once. Antigen specificity for these receptors is unknown. Source material: PBMCs from blood kept in culture. These receptors came from a human donor with multiple sclerosis.

The rearrangement links TRBV25-1 to TRBJ1-3; no clear D. CDR3 size: 16 residues. Trimming pared 2 bases from V and 4 bases from J, leaving 15 bases between. Germline CDR1 is MGHDK and CDR2 is SYGVNS. The CDR3 is CASSEPLQSAGNTIYF. The DNA for the CDR3 is TGTGCCAGCAGTGAACCTCTCCAGTCAGCAGGAAACACCATATATTTT.

This clone was observed a single time. The CDR3: CASSFGLGRYEQYF. Here the CDR3 DNA reads TGTGCCAGCAGTTTCGGACTAGGCCGCTACGAGCAGTACTTC. The V gene is TRBV27, the J gene TRBJ2-7, with TRBD2 matching 7 bases. The CDR3 length is 14 residues. Germline lookup yields CDR1 MNHEY and CDR2 SMNVEV (reference sequence). The J segment lost 3 bases and the V segment lost 3 bases, leaving 5 bases of the junction unmatched.

The chain is built from TRBV28 and TRBJ2-7, with TRBD2 identical over 14 bases. CDR1 MDHEN and CDR2 SYDVKM come from the germline V gene. After removal of 3 bases from V and 4 bases from J, the junction contained 5 bases not matched to a gene. The CDR3 contains 16 residues. The CDR3 here is CASSFGTSGSRYEQYF. CDR3 DNA sequence: TGTGCCAGCAGTTTCGGGACTAGCGGGAGCCGGTACGAGCAGTACTTC.

The chain has TRBV7-8 and TRBJ1-1, with a tentative D call TRBD1 (6 bases). The CDR3 has 15 residues. Germline lookup yields CDR1 SGHVS and CDR2 FQNEAQ. V shed 5 bases and J shed 6 bases, with 19 bases lying between them. The CDR3 sequence is CASSPEWGRVAEAFF. DNA for the CDR3: TGTGCCAGCAGCCCGGAATGGGGGCGGGTTGCTGAAGCTTTCTTT.

This clone was seen only once. The chain employs TRBV6-1 and TRBJ2-7; a weak D match, TRBD1 (8 bases). Germline CDR1 MNHNS, CDR2 SASEGT. This CDR3 spans 12 amino acids. Trimming removed 8 bases from V and 6 bases from J, with 14 bases in between. CDR3 protein: CASGYRGGEQYF. CDR3 sequence (DNA): TGTGCCAGCGGCTACAGGGGGGGCGAGCAGTACTTC.

The CDR3 coding sequence is TGTGCCAGCAGTCGTATCGTCGGGGCCCAGTACTTC. It is translated as CASSRIVGAQYF. The V and J genes are TRBV28 and TRBJ2-5, with D possibly TRBD2 on 5 matching bases. V was clipped by 5 bases and J by 9 bases, with 13 bases between them. Germline CDR1 and CDR2: MDHEN and SYDVKM. The CDR3 extends over 12 amino acids.

The chain employs TRBV5-1 and TRBJ2-2; 9 positions match TRBD1. The CDR3 has 16 residues. In germline, CDR1 is SGHRS, CDR2 YFSETQ. With 3 bases clipped from V and 6 bases from J, the junction kept 9 bases outside the gene matches. In DNA, the CDR3 is TGCGCCAGCAGCTACTTCACGGGACAGGGTCCCGGGGAGCTGTTTTTT. As protein: CASSYFTGQGPGELFF.

The gene calls are TRBV10-1 and TRBJ2-2, with 8 bases aligning to TRBD1. The J segment lost 7 bases and the V segment lost 8 bases, leaving 9 bases of the junction unmatched. The CDR3 has 14 amino acids. The V gene's germline CDR1 is WNHNN and CDR2 SYGVQD (reference sequence). The CDR3 DNA reads TGCGCCAGCGGAGCAGGGGGCGTAAACGGGGAGCTGTTTTTT. Translated, it gives CASGAGGVNGELFF.

V and J are TRBV12-5 and TRBJ2-1; 8 bases are shared with TRBD2. The CDR3 runs 18 residues. CDR1 is LGHNT and CDR2 is FRNRAP in the germline V gene. V lost 6 bases to trimming and J lost 4 bases; unmatched junction nucleotides: 17. CDR3 DNA sequence: TGTGCTAGTGGCCAGACATCCCGAGCGGGAGCCAGGTACAATGAGCAGTTCTTC. Translated: CASGQTSRAGARYNEQFF.

This clone was seen only once. The chain has TRBV4-1 and TRBJ1-1; TRBD1 is a possible D gene (6 bases). The V end was cut by 4 bases, the J end by 5 bases, with 20 bases between. This CDR3 spans 16 amino acids. Per the germline V gene, CDR1 is MGHRA and CDR2 is YSYEKL. The chain's CDR3 is CASSPRTGTRVTEAFF. DNA of the CDR3: TGCGCCAGCAGCCCGCGAACGGGGACAAGGGTAACTGAAGCTTTCTTT.

This clone was picked up one time. A junction end diverges from the germline sequence, so it may reflect a read error. The chain has TRBV25-1 and TRBJ2-5, with D hard to call. CDR1 and CDR2 from the germline V gene are MGHDK and SYGVNS. The CDR3 has 13 residues. CDR3 sequence (DNA): TGTGCCAGCAGTGCTGACCCCCAAGGGACCCAGTACTTC. Protein product: CASSADPQGTQYF.

This clone was detected a few times. The genes are TRBV6-5 and TRBJ2-1, with D perhaps matching TRBD2 (6 bases). V was shortened by 4 bases and J by 4 bases, with 14 bases between the two germline ends. The CDR3 is 15 residues long. CDR1 and CDR2 (germline): MNHEY, SVGAGI. CDR3 nucleotides: TGTGCCAGCAGTTCCTTACTAGGGAGGTACAATGAGCAGTTCTTC. Protein product: CASSSLLGRYNEQFF.

This CDR3 reads CASGTSGSYEQYF. The CDR3 nucleotides read TGTGCCAGCGGGACTAGCGGGAGTTACGAGCAGTACTTC. This sequence joins TRBV6-5 and TRBJ2-7, with 14 bases fitting TRBD2. Germline trimming cut 8 bases from V and 4 bases from J; bases unmatched to any gene: 1. This CDR3 spans 13 amino acids. The V gene's germline CDR1 is MNHEY and CDR2 SVGAGI.

This chain links TRBV6-6 with TRBJ1-5; the D gene is possibly TRBD1 (5 bases). The CDR3 length is 15 residues. Germline loops: CDR1 MNHNY, CDR2 SVGAGI (reference sequence). Deletions cut 4 bases from V and 0 bases from J, with 10 bases between. The CDR3 sequence: CASSSGPNSNQPQHF. The CDR3 DNA reads as TGTGCCAGCAGTTCGGGACCAAATAGCAATCAGCCCCAGCATTTT.

The table lists this clone with a count of one. The rearrangement links TRBV6-5 to TRBJ1-2; D perhaps matches TRBD1 (5 bases). Between the trimmed V and J ends, which lost 6 bases and 5 bases, there was a span of 13 bases. CDR1 MNHEY and CDR2 SVGAGI come from the germline V gene. The CDR3 has 13 residues. CDR3 DNA sequence: TGTGCCAGCAGGGAAAACGGGGGATATGGCTACACCTTC. It encodes CASRENGGYGYTF.

V is TRBV5-6 and J is TRBJ1-2; D is unresolved. The CDR3 covers 13 residues. CDR1 is SGHDT, CDR2 YYEEEE, per germline. Between the trimmed V and J ends, which lost 0 bases and 4 bases, there was a span of 7 bases. The chain's CDR3 is CASSLESTYGYTF. CDR3 nucleotides: TGTGCCAGCAGCTTGGAGTCCACCTATGGCTACACCTTC.

The J gene is TRBJ1-1, the V gene TRBV14, with D unresolved. V was cut by 1 base and J by 1 base, with 7 bases left in between. CDR3 length: 14 residues. Per germline, CDR1 SGHDN and CDR2 FVKESK. CDR3 region: CASSQVRGNTEAFF. The CDR3 DNA reads TGTGCCAGCAGCCAAGTACGAGGGAACACTGAAGCTTTCTTT.

The CDR3 nucleotides are TGTGCCAGCAGCCTAACCCCAGACAGTGAAAAACTGTTTTTT. This encodes CASSLTPDSEKLFF. J is TRBJ1-4 and V is TRBV5-5; maybe TRBD1 (5 bases). From germline, CDR1 is SGHKS and CDR2 YYEKEE (reference sequence). V lost 4 bases and J 7 bases, leaving 14 bases between the germline ends. The CDR3 spans 14 residues.

This clone has a single count. The chain has TRBV28 and TRBJ1-5; weak D call: TRBD1 (6 bases). The CDR3 consists of 15 residues. Per the germline V gene, CDR1 is MDHEN and CDR2 is SYDVKM. Between the trimmed V and J ends, which lost 7 bases and 3 bases, there was a span of 16 bases. The CDR3, as DNA: TGTGCCAGCATCCTCAGGGGATATCCCAATCAGCCCCAGCATTTT. Amino acid sequence: CASILRGYPNQPQHF.

The count of this clone is one. CDR3 DNA: TGTGCCAGCAGTTTAAACAGGGAGGTCGGCAATGAGCAGTTCTTC. Encoded protein: CASSLNREVGNEQFF. The chain recombines TRBV27 with TRBJ2-1; D is perhaps TRBD1 or TRBD2 (6 bases each). Germline values: CDR1 MNHEY, CDR2 SMNVEV (reference sequence). The CDR3 is made up of 15 amino acids. The V end was cut by 2 bases, the J end by 6 bases, with 14 bases between.

V gene TRBV2 combines with J gene TRBJ2-3; D is undetermined. The CDR3 extends over 14 amino acids. V was trimmed by 7 bases and J by 0 bases, leaving 11 bases between them. Looked up from germline, CDR1 is SNHLY and CDR2 is FYNNEI. CDR3 DNA: TGTGCCAGCATAGAAGCGACTAGCACAGATACGCAGTATTTT. Amino acid sequence: CASIEATSTDTQYF.

In its sample, this clone was seen once. The chain joins TRBV10-1 to TRBJ2-3; TRBD1 matches at 7 bases. Germline V gene sequence: CDR1 WNHNN, CDR2 SYGVQD (reference sequence). This CDR3 spans 15 amino acids. V shed 2 bases and J 2 bases; nucleotides not matched to a gene: 4. CDR3 sequence: CASSEDREITDTQYF. The DNA for the CDR3 is TGCGCCAGCAGTGAGGACAGGGAAATCACAGATACGCAGTATTTT.

This clone turned up a few times. The chain combines TRBV7-9 with TRBJ1-3; 8 nucleotides line up with TRBD1. Germline V gene lookup returns CDR1 SEHNR and CDR2 FQNEAQ (reference sequence). V was clipped by 5 bases and J by 4 bases; unmatched bases: 10. The CDR3 loop spans 16 amino acids. The DNA of the CDR3 is TGTGCCAGCAGCATACTCACCGGGACAGGAGGAAACACCATATATTTT. Translation: CASSILTGTGGNTIYF.

V gene TRBV6-1 combines with J gene TRBJ2-7; D tentatively reads TRBD1 or TRBD2 (5 bases each). With 3 bases removed from V and 3 bases from J, the gap between germline ends came to 15 bases. Germline CDR1 and CDR2: MNHNS and SASEGT. CDR3 size: 15 residues. The DNA of the CDR3 is TGTGCCAGCAGTGACCGGGGACGGATAGGCTACGAGCAGTACTTC. Translated: CASSDRGRIGYEQYF.

This sequence joins TRBV28 and TRBJ2-7, with no clear D. The CDR3 is 14 residues long. Germline CDR1 reads MDHEN; CDR2 reads SYDVKM. V was trimmed by 7 bases and J by 0 bases, leaving 13 bases between them. For the CDR3, the DNA is TGTGCCAGCACCGAACGCAGGAGCTCCTACGAGCAGTACTTC. It yields the protein CASTERRSSYEQYF. The whole variable domain, filled in from reference TRBV28 and TRBJ2-7, reads DVKVTQSSRYLVKRTGEKVFLECVQDMDHENMFWYRQDPGLGLRLIYFSYDVKMKEKGDIPEGYSVSREKKERFSLILESASTNQTSMYLCASTERRSSYEQYFGPGTRLTVT.

This clone was seen just once. The V gene is TRBV29-1, the J gene TRBJ2-2, with 7 positions matching TRBD1. The CDR3 has 13 amino acids. The J segment lost 6 bases and the V segment lost 7 bases, leaving 8 bases of the junction unmatched. Germline V lookup: CDR1 SQVTM, CDR2 ANQGSEA. The CDR3 coding sequence is TGCAGCGCCGTGACAGGGCGGGCCGGGGAGCTGTTTTTT. This encodes CSAVTGRAGELFF.

The chain links TRBV15 to TRBJ2-1; possible D gene TRBD2, 5 bases. This CDR3 has 13 residues. Trimming took 3 bases from V and 5 from J, leaving 8 bases between them. The V gene's germline CDR1 is LNHNV and CDR2 YYDKDF (reference sequence). CDR3 region: CATSSSANNEQFF. CDR3 coding DNA: TGTGCCACCAGCAGTAGCGCCAACAATGAGCAGTTCTTC.

The J gene is TRBJ1-2, the V gene TRBV11-2; D is possibly TRBD1 (5 bases). The CDR3 spans 13 residues. Germline loops: CDR1 SGHAT, CDR2 FQNNGV. Trimming cost V 5 bases and J 8 bases, with 15 bases left between them. CDR3 in amino acids: CASSQGEGGGYTF. The CDR3 coding sequence is TGTGCCAGCAGCCAAGGGGAGGGCGGAGGCTACACCTTC.

This chain connects TRBV28 to TRBJ1-4; possibly TRBD1 for D (5 bases). CDR3 length: 15 amino acids. From germline, CDR1 is MDHEN and CDR2 SYDVKM. Trimming stripped 7 bases from V and 10 bases from J, with 22 bases between. The CDR3 sequence is CASTMIWGSQAKLFF. For the CDR3, the DNA is TGTGCCAGCACTATGATTTGGGGGAGTCAAGCAAAACTGTTTTTT.

This chain joins TRBV2 and TRBJ2-2; D is perhaps TRBD2 (5 bases). The CDR3 loop spans 15 amino acids. Trimming took off 5 bases at V and 4 bases at J, with 14 bases between the two ends. Germline CDR1 and CDR2: SNHLY and FYNNEI. Here the CDR3 DNA reads TGTGCCAGCAGTTACGCGGGCCCCAGCACCGGGGAGCTGTTTTTT. This translates into CASSYAGPSTGELFF.